The entry below gives a single T cell receptor beta chain sequence along with its context. Its target is unknown. Germline V gene sequence: CDR1 SGHTS, CDR2 YDEGEE. There are 15 residues in the CDR3. The V gene lost 0 bases and the J gene lost 0 bases, with 7 bases spanning the gap. These data are taken from a study of OX40 agonist ivuxolimab in advanced cancers. Findings and caveats of the study: Partly responding patients at 0.1-3.0 mg/kg showed some of the smallest clonal expansion.

Sequencing was performed with immunoSEQ multiplex PCR; in TCRdb, only in-frame clones are kept and a portion is missing. The sample has around 130,000 clones, roughly 93% seen once; the top ten hold more than 0.15%. This clonotype was sampled from an adult with an advanced solid tumor such as melanoma, head and neck, liver or kidney cancer. The specimen comprised CD4+ or CD8+ T cells sorted from blood, sampled in a trial of the OX40 agonist ivuxolimab. The chain joins TRBV5-8 to TRBJ1-5; no firm D call. DNA for the CDR3: TGTGCCAGCAGCTTGGGGATTAATAGCAATCAGCCCCAGCATTTT. Its protein product is CASSLGINSNQPQHF. Looking up the rest from reference TRBV5-8 and TRBJ1-5 gives the full variable domain: EAGVTQSPTHLIKTRGQQATLRCSPISGHTSVYWYQQALGLGLQFLLWYDEGEERNRGNFPPRFSGRQFPNYSSELNVNALELEDSALYLCASSLGINSNQPQHFGDGTRLSIL.